What follows is one TCR beta chain and its context. Its antigen is not identified. The entry originates in a study of regulatory T cells in long-lasting Graves disease. Regarding the study as a whole: TRBV28, TRBJ1-2 and TRBJ2-5 were segments that persistent disease favored. Samples came from peripheral blood alone, without thyroid tissue.

In germline, CDR1 is SGHVS, CDR2 FQNEAQ. The CDR3 consists of 17 residues. The trim removed 2 bases at V and 6 bases at J, leaving 8 bases unmatched. The time point denotes: newly diagnosed GD, antithyroid drugs for less than 3 months. RNA isolated from PBMCs was used to make the TCR library. Assembly of TCR beta libraries relied on iRepertoire HTBI primers together with Arm-PCR of CDR3 regions. TCRdb re-called the multiplex PCR reads through MiXCR, storing one row per CDR3 protein. The data contain roughly 400,000 distinct CDR3 sequences, roughly 15% of them singletons. These same data were also listed under a study on T cells in Graves' hyperthyroidism and ophthalmopathy.

The receptor was isolated from a woman under 30 with Graves disease. The input for sequencing was peripheral blood mononuclear cells (PBMCs), taken at new diagnosis, from a patient treated with antithyroid drugs. The chain joins TRBV7-8 to TRBJ2-2; TRBD1 agrees at 11 bases. Written as DNA, the CDR3 is TGTGCCAGCAGCTTATATGGCTGGGGACAGGGGGCCGGGGAGCTGTTTTTT. Protein: CASSLYGWGQGAGELFF.